This T cell receptor beta chain was sequenced during a study of cytomegalovirus exposure and HLA in healthy donors. The PCR had 60 Vbeta and 13 Jbeta primers. Generated by immunoSEQ multiplex PCR, the TCRdb table keeps only in-frame clones and is missing some. The top ten clones hold about 1.7% of a sample with about 200,000 clones, approximately 80% of them seen once. Trimming removed 0 bases at V and 4 bases at J, with 11 bases between. Germline V CDR1 and CDR2: LGHNA, YSLEER. The CDR3 is 15 amino acids. This receptor was identified in a woman aged 18-35 years in good health and CMV-seronegative. The sequenced sample was PBMCs. V is TRBV4-3 and J is TRBJ2-3; D is perhaps TRBD1 (5 bases). As DNA, the CDR3 is TGCGCCAGCAGCCAAGAAGACAGATTGGCAGATACGCAGTATTTT. Translating it yields CASSQEDRLADTQYF.